This TCR beta chain derives from a study of shared T cell receptors in the human thymus (dated by TCRdb to the early 2020s). General notes on the study: The study examined how self-reactive, shared T-cell receptor alpha chains are generated in the human thymus.

About this clone: Its recognized antigen is unknown. The input lacks base qualities; no much larger clone sits a single base away.

Inclusive of the bounding cysteine and phenylalanine, the CDR3 is 16 residues long. Only CDR3 DNA is held: 48 bases, read in frame from base 1. V is pruned by 4 bases and J by 8 bases, leaving 10 bases of the junction without a gene match. According to the germline V gene, CDR1 reads LGHNA and CDR2 reads YNFKEQ. Libraries were made using the immunoSEQ multiplex PCR assay. The source is immuneACCESS, and TCRdb retained only in-frame sequences with V and J called. Part of the clones is not carried over; for the studies checked, unresolved V genes explain less than half of this, and the remainder is unexplained. Counted in this sample were 500,000 to 550,000 clones; roughly 74% of them appeared once. The ten largest clones take up 0.01% to 0.015% of the sample. In addition, the sample was reused for a study of human thymus T cells. According to the second study: The donors were immunologically healthy infants in Finland who had open corrective cardiac surgery for congenital heart defects. Thymus tissue was obtained as surgical resects removed during corrective cardiac surgery. V and J gene segment usage appeared biased in both thymic and peripheral blood repertoires. According to the related research, thymic TCR repertoires were highly overlapping among unrelated individuals. The study used 7 or 8 infant thymus samples plus four related peripheral blood samples to characterize TCR alpha and beta repertoires. The infant donors were about 6 to 244 days old, and the cohort included five or six males and two females. Thymocytes were freed from the tissue by mechanical means and kept at -70 degrees C as pellets of roughly 8.5-31 million cells. A QIAsymphony instrument was used to extract genomic DNA from the frozen cell pellets. TCRB and TCRAD loci were amplified from a standardized quantity of quality-controlled genomic DNA using the immunoSEQ multiplex PCR assay. The V(D)J region was spanned by amplicons of a length sufficient to cover the CDR3 and to identify V and J genes. The amplicons were sequenced on an Illumina platform via the commercial immunoSEQ service. Primer bias and sequencing errors were corrected as previously described, and TCRAD and TCRB were defined on the basis of the IMGT database. immunoSEQ Analyzer 3.0 and VDJTools were used for repertoire analysis, which covered basic statistics, V/J segment usage, diversity estimates, rarefaction and pairwise overlap. Diversity was estimated with Chao1, ChaoE, Efron-Thisted, Shannon and inverse Simpson indices, and also on datasets down-sampled to the smallest sample. For repertoire overlap, CDR3 nucleotide sequence, V gene and J gene had to match strictly, and clustering was done by Jaccard-based multidimensional scaling. On average, approximately 860,000 unique TCRB clonotypes were obtained from thymus samples, compared with 80,000 to 85,000 from blood samples.

Source material: thymocytes. This clonotype was obtained from a boy in the first two years of life with a congenital heart defect. Donor details come from another sample of the same person, matched by shared clones. Recombination joined TRBV4-2 with TRBJ2-1; 11 junctional bases match TRBD2. The DNA sequence reads TGTGCCAGCAGCCTGGGACTAGCGGAATTGTACCATGAGCAGTTCTTC. This encodes CASSLGLAELYHEQFF.